Listed below are T cell receptor beta chains from one sample, sequenced in a study of blood T cell repertoires in COVID-19. The assay was immunoSEQ multiplex PCR, and TCRdb's table has in-frame clones only and misses some. The table has 250,000 to 400,000 clones, 88% seen once; the top ten hold around 1.6%. Sequenced material: peripheral blood. Receptors were obtained from a woman aged 30 to 39 with COVID-19, enrolled during active disease. CDR3s include the opening cysteine and the closing phenylalanine or tryptophan. Each record gives: D gene, J gene, V gene, CDR3 DNA, CDR3 protein. D genes are given only for firm matches.

>.|TRBJ2-5|TRBV7-6
TGTGCCAGCGCTAGGATAGGCGGGATGTGGGAGACCCAGTACTTC
CASARIGGMWETQYF
>.|TRBJ2-1|TRBV18
TGTGCCAGCTCACCTGGCGGACAGGAGCAGTTCTTC
CASSPGGQEQFF
>TRBD1|TRBJ1-5|TRBV4-1
TGCGCCAGCAGCCAAGCAGGGGGAATTCGTCAGCCCCAGCATTTT
CASSQAGGIRQPQHF
>.|TRBJ1-5|TRBV21-1
TGTGCCAGCAGCAAAGATTACAGGGCCGCGAAGTCCAATCAGCCCCAGCATTTT
CASSKDYRAAKSNQPQHF
>TRBD1|TRBJ1-1|TRBV2
TGTGCCAGCAGTCCCGGGACAGGGAGGGATACTGAAGCTTTCTTT
CASSPGTGRDTEAFF
>TRBD1|TRBJ1-1|TRBV7-9
TGTGCCAGCAGCTCCCGGGACAGGGTGAACACTGAAGCTTTCTTT
CASSSRDRVNTEAFF
>.|TRBJ1-1|TRBV28
TGTGCCAGCAGGGACATGAACACTGAAGCTTTCTTT
CASRDMNTEAFF
>TRBD1|TRBJ1-5|TRBV2
TGTGCCAGCAGGACCAGGGGGGTAAATCAGCCCCAGCATTTT
CASRTRGVNQPQHF
>TRBD2|TRBJ2-3|TRBV7-2
TGTGCCAGCAGACGGACTAGCGGGGCCGGGGTTTTTCCCACAGATACGCAGTATTTT
CASRRTSGAGVFPTDTQYF
>.|TRBJ2-6|TRBV5-4
TGTGCCAGCAGCCACAGGGCCGGGGCCAACGTCCTGACTTTC
CASSHRAGANVLTF